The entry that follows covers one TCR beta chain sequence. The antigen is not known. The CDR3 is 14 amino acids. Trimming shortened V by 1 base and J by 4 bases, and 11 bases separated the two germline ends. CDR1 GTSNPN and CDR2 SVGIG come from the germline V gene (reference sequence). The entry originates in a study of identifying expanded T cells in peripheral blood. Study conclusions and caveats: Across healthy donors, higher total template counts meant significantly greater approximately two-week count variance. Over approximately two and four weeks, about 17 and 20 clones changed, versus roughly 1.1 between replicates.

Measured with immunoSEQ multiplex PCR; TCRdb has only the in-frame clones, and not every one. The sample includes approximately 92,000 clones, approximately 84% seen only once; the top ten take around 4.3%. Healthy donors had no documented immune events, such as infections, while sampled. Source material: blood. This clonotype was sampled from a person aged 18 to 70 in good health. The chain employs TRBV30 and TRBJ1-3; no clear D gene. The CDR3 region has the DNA TGTGCCTGGAGTGCCACACGCCCAGGAAACACCATATATTTT. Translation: CAWSATRPGNTIYF.